These 31 T cell receptor beta chains were all obtained from the same sample, sequenced in a study of blood T cell repertoires in COVID-19. Measured with immunoSEQ multiplex PCR; TCRdb has only the in-frame clones, and not every one. The data contain around 75,000 clones, about 88% of them singletons. Input material: peripheral blood. The source is a man aged 70 or older with active COVID-19.

The chain links TRBV19 to TRBJ2-2; 7 bases map to TRBD2. The CDR3 is made up of 18 amino acids. Trimming removed 7 bases from V and 6 bases from J; junction bases left unmatched: 20. CDR1 LNHDA and CDR2 SQIVND come from the germline V gene (reference sequence). CDR3 in amino acids: CASTLLAPHPKFSGELFF. DNA for the CDR3: TGTGCCAGTACCCTACTAGCGCCACATCCCAAATTTTCCGGGGAGCTGTTTTTT.

This clone was recorded a few times. The chain joins TRBV21-1 to TRBJ2-7; the D call in the table, TRBD2, was not verified against the DNA. TRBV21-1 is given as a pseudogene. The CDR3 is made up of 17 amino acids. The CDR3 loop is CASSKWSFRGLSYEQYF. The CDR3 nucleotides read TGTGCCAGCAGCAAGTGGTCCTTCCGCGGCCTATCCTACGAGCAGTACTTC.

The chain uses TRBV5-6 and TRBJ1-1, with D uncertain. This CDR3 has 11 residues. V was cut by 0 bases and J by 9 bases, with 6 bases left in between. The germline V gene has CDR1 SGHDT and CDR2 YYEEEE. The CDR3 is CASSLGGKAFF. CDR3 sequence (DNA): TGTGCCAGCAGCTTGGGAGGAAAAGCTTTCTTT.

The chain employs TRBV7-8 and TRBJ1-6; 7 nucleotides match TRBD1. Germline loops: CDR1 SGHVS, CDR2 FQNEAQ. This CDR3 has 16 residues. V was clipped by 4 bases and J by 10 bases; unmatched bases: 13. The CDR3 coding sequence is TGTGCCAGCAGCTCCCTCGGGGCAGGGGGTGGATCACCCCTCCACTTT. Translated, it gives CASSSLGAGGGSPLHF.

This clone was seen once. The chain combines TRBV5-6 with TRBJ1-5; D is perhaps TRBD1 (6 bases). CDR1 is SGHDT, CDR2 YYEEEE, per germline. The CDR3 sequence is 15 residues long. Between the trimmed V and J ends, which lost 4 bases and 5 bases, there was a span of 16 bases. CDR3 loop: CASSLAGGPHQPQHF. For the CDR3, the DNA is TGTGCCAGCAGCCTAGCCGGGGGGCCCCATCAGCCCCAGCATTTT.

This chain joins TRBV11-3 and TRBJ2-5; 8 positions match TRBD1. V lost 7 bases and J lost 4; bases outside the gene matches: 8. The CDR3 is 14 amino acids. The germline CDR1 and CDR2 sequences are SGHNT and YENEEA. Here the CDR3 DNA reads TGTGCCAGCAATCCGGGACAGGAGGGAGAGACCCAGTACTTC. It yields the protein CASNPGQEGETQYF.

A word on this clone: A read error may account for a junction end that differs from germline. The chain carries TRBV5-6 and TRBJ2-7, with D possibly being TRBD2 (5 bases). CDR1 is SGHDT and CDR2 is YYEEEE in the germline V gene. The CDR3 consists of 12 residues. CDR3 nucleotide sequence: TGTGCCAGCAGCCTAGCTTCCTTCGAGCAGTACTTC. This codes for CASSLASFEQYF.

V is TRBV6-1 and J is TRBJ1-1; weak D call: TRBD1 (6 bases). The germline V gene encodes CDR1 MNHNS and CDR2 SASEGT. Trimming shortened V by 1 base and J by 14 bases, and 14 bases separated the two germline ends. This CDR3 comprises 12 residues. CDR3 bases: TGTGCCAGCAGTGAAGTGAGACAGGCCCCCTTCTTT. Its protein is CASSEVRQAPFF.

The chain joins TRBV30 to TRBJ2-7; TRBD1 matches 7 bases. Germline CDR1 is GTSNPN and CDR2 is SVGIG (reference sequence). Unmatched junction bases numbered 16, after V lost 0 bases and J lost 5 bases. The CDR3 consists of 17 residues. CDR3 sequence: CAWSVPRRRGLRDEQYF. CDR3 coding DNA: TGTGCCTGGAGTGTACCCCGACGAAGGGGGCTAAGGGACGAGCAGTACTTC.

J is TRBJ2-1 and V is TRBV27; 16 bases line up with TRBD2. CDR1 and CDR2 (germline): MNHEY, SMNVEV (reference sequence). V was clipped by 7 bases and J by 4 bases; unmatched bases: 13. This CDR3 contains 19 residues. In DNA, the CDR3 is TGTGCCAGCACCCCCCCCGGGGGACTAGCGGGAGGGGGGTACAATGAGCAGTTCTTC. Translation gives CASTPPGGLAGGGYNEQFF.

This clone was observed a single time. The rearrangement joins TRBV12-3 or TRBV12-4 to TRBJ1-5, with D perhaps matching TRBD1 (5 bases). This CDR3 comprises 13 residues. V lost 3 bases, J lost 4 bases, and 7 bases lay in between. CDR3 in DNA: TGTGCCAGCAGTTTCCGGGGGAATCAGCCCCAGCATTTT. Translating it yields CASSFRGNQPQHF.

CDR3 DNA sequence: TGTGCCAGCATGCGAGCGGGAGTGGGGAATGAGCAGTTCTTC. Protein sequence: CASMRAGVGNEQFF. The chain recombines TRBV5-6 with TRBJ2-1; 8 nucleotides match TRBD2. After removal of 6 bases from V and 7 bases from J, the junction contained 9 bases not matched to a gene. This CDR3 contains 14 residues. Germline CDR1 and CDR2: SGHDT and YYEEEE.

The chain joins TRBV19 to TRBJ2-4, with 16 bases matching TRBD2. The CDR3 runs 19 residues. Germline V CDR1 and CDR2: LNHDA, SQIVND (reference sequence). Trimming at V came to 5 bases and at J to 6 bases, leaving 13 bases not matched to a gene. The CDR3 nucleotides are TGTGCCAGTAGTCCCATGGGCAGGGGACTAGCGGGAGGGGGAAACATTCAGTACTTC. Amino acids: CASSPMGRGLAGGGNIQYF.

V is TRBV6-2 or TRBV6-3 and J is TRBJ2-7; 12 nucleotides line up with TRBD2. Germline assignment: CDR1 MNHEY and CDR2 SVGEGT. V lost 2 bases and J lost 5; bases outside the gene matches: 10. The CDR3 has 17 amino acids. The chain's CDR3 is CASSYPLTSGRPHEQYF. Written as DNA, the CDR3 is TGTGCCAGCAGTTACCCCCTTACTAGCGGGAGGCCCCACGAGCAGTACTTC.

The gene calls are TRBV30 and TRBJ2-7; 8 nucleotides line up with TRBD1. The CDR3 contains 11 residues. V was pared by 4 bases and J by 12 bases, with 8 bases of the junction left unmatched. Per the germline V gene, CDR1 is GTSNPN and CDR2 is SVGIG (reference sequence). In DNA, the CDR3 is TGTGCCTGGAACCCCGGACAGGGTTCGTACTTC. Its translation is CAWNPGQGSYF.

The chain couples TRBV30 to TRBJ1-2, with 9 bases identical to TRBD1. With V trimmed by 3 bases and J by 4 bases, 6 bases remained unmatched. The CDR3 is 14 residues long. Germline lookup yields CDR1 GTSNPN and CDR2 SVGIG (reference sequence). CDR3 loop: CAWSHRGPTYGYTF. CDR3 DNA sequence: TGTGCCTGGAGCCACAGGGGGCCGACCTATGGCTACACCTTC.

This clone appeared once. V is TRBV7-9 and J is TRBJ2-3; 9 bases agree with TRBD1. V dropped 5 bases and J dropped 4; count of bases not matched to a gene: 7. Looked up from germline, CDR1 is SEHNR and CDR2 is FQNEAQ (reference sequence). This CDR3 contains 15 residues. The CDR3 spells CASSPDRGWADTQYF. The CDR3 DNA is TGTGCCAGCAGCCCGGACAGGGGTTGGGCAGATACGCAGTATTTT.

The genes are TRBV5-4 and TRBJ1-2; a weak D match, TRBD1 (6 bases). This CDR3 comprises 14 residues. The V gene lost 4 bases and the J gene lost 4 bases, with 14 bases spanning the gap. Germline V gene data show CDR1 as SGHNT and CDR2 as YYREEE (reference sequence). The CDR3 coding sequence is TGTGCCAGCAGCCAGGAGGCAGGGGCCTATGGCTACACCTTC. Translated, it gives CASSQEAGAYGYTF.

The J gene is TRBJ2-7, the V gene TRBV19; D is possibly TRBD2 (5 bases). Germline CDR1 and CDR2: LNHDA and SQIVND (reference sequence). The ends were cut back, 1 base at V and 6 bases at J, with 16 bases in the middle. The CDR3 contains 15 residues. The CDR3 coding sequence is TGTGCCAGTAGTATAGGACTACTCGCCCACCGCGAGCAGTACTTC. It is translated as CASSIGLLAHREQYF.

This CDR3 is CASSHGQGPGQPQHF. Here the CDR3 DNA reads TGTGCCAGTAGTCACGGACAGGGCCCTGGTCAGCCCCAGCATTTT. This chain connects TRBV19 to TRBJ1-5, with 8 bases matching TRBD1. V lost 5 bases and J lost 6; bases outside the gene matches: 9. This CDR3 spans 15 amino acids. Germline V gene data show CDR1 as LNHDA and CDR2 as SQIVND (reference sequence).

This chain joins TRBV19 and TRBJ2-3; tentatively, D is TRBD2 (5 bases). V was cut by 0 bases and J by 6 bases, with 13 bases left in between. The V gene's germline CDR1 is LNHDA and CDR2 SQIVND (reference sequence). This CDR3 region has 15 residues. In DNA, the CDR3 is TGTGCCAGTAGTATAGAAGCCCAGCGGACGGATACGCAGTATTTT. Translating it yields CASSIEAQRTDTQYF.

This rearrangement joins TRBV9 to TRBJ2-7; 11 bases fit TRBD1. In germline, CDR1 is SGDLS, CDR2 YYNGEE. The CDR3 spans 19 residues. V lost 0 bases to trimming and J lost 3 bases; unmatched junction nucleotides: 14. The CDR3 loop reads CASSVDTDRGPQRNYEQYF. CDR3 nucleotide sequence: TGTGCCAGCAGCGTAGACACGGACAGGGGGCCCCAACGCAACTACGAGCAGTACTTC.

The chain carries TRBV19 and TRBJ1-1; D is unclear. Trimming removed 1 base from V and 6 bases from J, with 15 bases in between. CDR3 length: 15 residues. The germline V gene has CDR1 LNHDA and CDR2 SQIVND (reference sequence). The CDR3 DNA reads TGTGCCAGTAGTATAGGGGTGGCCCCCGGGGCTGAAGCTTTCTTT. Translating gives CASSIGVAPGAEAFF.

Only a few counts were recorded for this clone. J is TRBJ2-2 and V is TRBV7-9, with a possible D match to TRBD2 (6 bases). This CDR3 contains 14 residues. Germline V lookup: CDR1 SEHNR, CDR2 FQNEAQ (reference sequence). The V end was cut by 8 bases, the J end by 6 bases, with 16 bases between. CDR3 DNA: TGTGCCAGCGTAACTAGCAGGGTGGCCGGGGAGCTGTTTTTT. It encodes CASVTSRVAGELFF.

The chain has TRBV7-2 and TRBJ1-1, with a weak D call TRBD1 (6 bases). Germline CDR1 and CDR2: SGHTA and FQGNSA. V lost 1 base and J 3 bases, leaving 9 bases between the germline ends. The CDR3 loop spans 14 amino acids. CDR3 coding DNA: TGTGCCAGCAGCTTAGGGGGGGGCTACACTGAAGCTTTCTTT. Translated, it gives CASSLGGGYTEAFF.

This chain links TRBV4-1 with TRBJ2-4; D might be TRBD2 (5 bases). V shed 0 bases and J shed 1 base, with 7 bases lying between them. Germline CDR1 and CDR2: MGHRA and YSYEKL. The length of the CDR3 is 15 residues. The CDR3 DNA reads as TGCGCCAGCAGCCAAGATCGGGGTGCCAAAAACATTCAGTACTTC. Its translation: CASSQDRGAKNIQYF.

The chain links TRBV4-2 to TRBJ2-7; 7 nucleotides agree with TRBD2. With V trimmed by 4 bases and J by 3 bases, 9 bases remained unmatched. The CDR3 extends over 15 amino acids. Germline CDR1 reads LGHNA; CDR2 reads YNFKEQ. The CDR3 DNA reads as TGTGCCAGCAGCCCCCCGCTAGCGGCCGACTACGAGCAGTACTTC. As protein: CASSPPLAADYEQYF.

The chain uses TRBV28 and TRBJ2-1; TRBD1 matches 8 bases. The CDR3 runs to 15 residues. CDR1 is MDHEN and CDR2 is SYDVKM in the germline V gene. The V gene end was trimmed by 5 bases and the J gene end by 3 bases; junction bases not matched to a gene: 6. CDR3: CASSPPGTGYNEQFF. As DNA, the CDR3 is TGTGCCAGCAGTCCCCCTGGGACAGGCTACAATGAGCAGTTCTTC.

V is TRBV30 and J is TRBJ1-1; the D is unclear. V dropped 3 bases and J dropped 11 bases, with 7 bases sitting between them. The CDR3 spans 9 residues. The germline V gene has CDR1 GTSNPN and CDR2 SVGIG (reference sequence). In DNA, the CDR3 is TGTGCCTGGAGCGGCGGTGCTTTCTTT. Translating gives CAWSGGAFF.

The rearrangement joins TRBV6-6 to TRBJ2-1, with TRBD2 as a possible D gene (6 bases). V was trimmed by 6 bases and J by 7 bases, leaving 19 bases between them. The CDR3 extends over 15 amino acids. CDR1 and CDR2 (germline): MNHNY, SVGAGI (reference sequence). The DNA of the CDR3 is TGTGCCAGCAGGGCTAGCGCCGGTTTCGGGAATGAGCAGTTCTTC. Translation gives CASRASAGFGNEQFF.

This clone was counted a single time. This chain links TRBV11-2 with TRBJ2-2; no firm D call. Germline-derived CDR1 and CDR2 are SGHAT and FQNNGV. The ends were cut back, 5 bases at V and 6 bases at J, with 10 bases in the middle. The CDR3 length is 13 residues. CDR3 amino acids: CASSPRGAGELFF. As DNA, the CDR3 is TGTGCCAGCAGCCCGCGCGGCGCCGGGGAGCTGTTTTTT.